This T cell receptor (beta chain) comes out of a study of graft-versus-host responses after intestinal transplantation. TCRdb's copy holds only in-frame clones and misses some; the assay was immunoSEQ multiplex PCR. The sample shows approximately 17,000 clones, 65% to 90% of them seen only once. Per germline, CDR1 MNHEY and CDR2 SVGAGI. This CDR3 spans 16 amino acids. The V gene lost 2 bases and the J gene lost 0 bases, with 11 bases spanning the gap. Intraepithelial and lamina propria lymphocytes were released after the graft tissue was processed. The chain is built from TRBV6-5 and TRBJ2-1; the D is unclear. The starting material was ileum tissue, obtained less than 600 days after intestinal transplantation. The TCR comes from a human patient who received an intestinal transplant, so some T cells may come from the graft donor. CDR3 sequence: CASSYDGFSSYNEQFF. As DNA, the CDR3 is TGTGCCAGCAGTTACGACGGCTTCTCCTCCTACAATGAGCAGTTCTTC.